This T cell receptor beta chain was recorded in a study of early T cells in non-severe SARS-CoV-2 infection. About the research overall: With bulk RNA from unsorted whole blood as input, sequencing yielded unpaired chains.

The table lists this clonotype with a few counts. Individual cDNA molecules each received unique molecular identifiers attached to them. TCRdb passed the 5' RACE reads through MiXCR, listing each CDR3 protein once. The repertoire has about 37,000 distinct CDR3 sequences, 7.5% to 9% of them found once; the top ten carry roughly 12%. The germline CDR1 and CDR2 sequences are LGHNA and YNFKEQ. CDR3 length: 15 residues. The J segment lost 6 bases and the V segment lost 0 bases, leaving 4 bases of the junction unmatched. The clonotype comes from an adult who was a healthcare worker with PCR-confirmed SARS-CoV-2 infection or an uninfected control (not recorded which). The sample in question was whole blood, obtained at baseline. The V call is TRBV4-2, the J call TRBJ1-4, with 7 positions matching TRBD1. The CDR3: CASSQDPGQDEKLFF. The CDR3 region has the DNA TGTGCCAGCAGCCAAGACCCAGGACAGGATGAAAAACTGTTTTTT.